What follows are 24 T cell receptor beta chains derived from one specimen sequenced in a study of PD-1 blockade in classical Hodgkin lymphoma. The time point: cycle 4 day 1 (C4D1), after about 6 weeks of nivolumab. Relapses following autologous stem cell transplantation were seen in all patients, with brentuximab vedotin exposure varying. Researchers used magnetic negative selection to pull out pure CD4+ T cells from thawed PBMCs. Generated by immunoSEQ multiplex PCR, the TCRdb table keeps only in-frame clones and is missing some. Of 25,000 to 35,000 clones detected, less than 85% appear once; the ten largest clones hold 0.57%. Material: CD4+ T cells from blood, obtained before the fourth cycle of nivolumab. All receptors come from a human donor with classical Hodgkin lymphoma.

The rearrangement links TRBV28 to TRBJ2-3; TRBD1 might be the D (6 bases). Per the germline V gene, CDR1 is MDHEN and CDR2 is SYDVKM. The V gene lost 2 bases and the J gene lost 1 base, with 10 bases spanning the gap. The CDR3 has 15 amino acids. The CDR3 here is CASSLGTRGTDTQYF. In DNA, the CDR3 is TGTGCCAGCAGTTTAGGGACACGGGGCACAGATACGCAGTATTTT.

The CDR3 DNA is TGTGCCAGCAGCCACGCCCTGGGGGGGGTTCAAGAGACCCAGTACTTC. Its translation: CASSHALGGVQETQYF. The chain carries TRBV14 and TRBJ2-5; TRBD2 agrees at 7 bases. The germline V gene encodes CDR1 SGHDN and CDR2 FVKESK. The junction had 9 bases not matched to a gene; V was cut back by 3 bases and J by 2 bases. The CDR3 covers 16 residues.

This clone was seen a few times. The genes are TRBV6-1 and TRBJ1-2; 8 positions agree with TRBD1. Germline V gives CDR1 MNHNS, CDR2 SASEGT. Trimming removed 7 bases from V and 2 bases from J; junction bases left unmatched: 6. This CDR3 spans 14 amino acids. Here the CDR3 DNA reads TGTGCCAGCAAGCCGAACAGGGGGAACTATGGCTACACCTTC. Translation gives CASKPNRGNYGYTF.

This clone was observed a single time. This rearrangement joins TRBV5-6 to TRBJ2-1, with D unresolved. The V end lost 4 bases, the J end lost 2 bases, and 13 bases lay between the germline ends. The CDR3 has 15 amino acids. CDR1 and CDR2 (germline): SGHDT, YYEEEE. CDR3 in DNA: TGTGCCAGCAGCCCGCCGTTGACCCCCTACAATGAGCAGTTCTTC. Translating it yields CASSPPLTPYNEQFF.

The CDR3 loop is CATSWAPEETQYF. DNA of the CDR3: TGTGCCACCTCATGGGCACCGGAGGAGACCCAGTACTTC. The chain has TRBV19 and TRBJ2-5; D is uncertain. Deletions cut 10 bases from V and 5 bases from J, with 17 bases between. Germline V gene lookup returns CDR1 LNHDA and CDR2 SQIVND (reference sequence). This CDR3 region has 13 residues.

This clone appeared once. Here the CDR3 reads CASSPPSVRLNTEAFF. The CDR3 coding sequence is TGTGCCAGCTCACCACCGTCGGTCCGGTTGAACACTGAAGCTTTCTTT. The chain links TRBV18 to TRBJ1-1; D unresolved. Germline V gene data show CDR1 as KGHSH and CDR2 as LQKENI. The CDR3 loop spans 16 amino acids. The V end was cut by 0 bases, the J end by 0 bases, with 11 bases between.

The V gene is TRBV10-3, the J gene TRBJ1-4; no firm D call. Germline-derived CDR1 and CDR2 are ENHRY and SYGVKD. The CDR3 length is 13 residues. V was trimmed by 3 bases and J by 8 bases, leaving 10 bases between them. The CDR3 DNA is TGTGCCATCAGTGAAATGGCCGGGGAAAAACTGTTTTTT. It is translated as CAISEMAGEKLFF.

The DNA of the CDR3 is TGTGCCAGCAATCCAAGGGGGCTCGGTTTTGAGCAGTTCTTC. Translating it yields CASNPRGLGFEQFF. The chain carries TRBV19 and TRBJ2-1; 7 bases line up with TRBD1. The CDR3 contains 14 residues. The germline CDR1 and CDR2 sequences are LNHDA and SQIVND (reference sequence). J was trimmed by 9 bases and V by 9 bases; bases with no gene match: 14.

The chain carries TRBV7-2 and TRBJ2-5; 11 nucleotides match TRBD2. The trim removed 5 bases at V and 5 bases at J, leaving 10 bases unmatched. The germline V gene encodes CDR1 SGHTA and CDR2 FQGNSA. The CDR3 spans 16 residues. As DNA, the CDR3 is TGTGCCAGCAGCCCAAGACTAGCGGGAAAGCTGGAGACCCAGTACTTC. Protein product: CASSPRLAGKLETQYF.

The chain combines TRBV5-4 with TRBJ2-1, with 8 nucleotides matching TRBD2. Germline trimming cut 2 bases from V and 10 bases from J; bases unmatched to any gene: 8. Germline V gene sequence: CDR1 SGHNT, CDR2 YYREEE (reference sequence). The CDR3 has 14 residues. This chain's CDR3 is CASSFEREGHEQFF. The CDR3 DNA is TGTGCCAGCAGCTTTGAACGGGAGGGCCACGAGCAGTTCTTC.

Comments on this clone: The junction shows a germline mismatch at one end, possibly a read error. Other DNA sequences within the sample encode an identical CDR3. J is TRBJ1-3 and V is TRBV7-8; D is possibly TRBD1 (5 bases). Per the germline V gene, CDR1 is SGHVS and CDR2 is FQNEAQ. The CDR3 loop spans 14 amino acids. In DNA form, the CDR3 reads TGTGCTAGCAGCTTTGGGGCCTCTGGAAACACCATATATTTT. Protein product: CASSFGASGNTIYF.

This clone was counted once. V and J are TRBV19 and TRBJ2-3; D may match TRBD1 or TRBD2 (5 bases each). The CDR3 spans 18 residues. The germline V gene encodes CDR1 LNHDA and CDR2 SQIVND (reference sequence). Trimming removed 4 bases from V and 4 bases from J, with 24 bases in between. The CDR3 reads CASSNGWDQTTHPDTQYF. DNA for the CDR3: TGTGCCAGTAGTAATGGATGGGACCAGACAACGCACCCAGATACGCAGTATTTT.

The rearrangement uses TRBV2 and TRBJ2-7; D unclear. The V end was cut by 6 bases, the J end by 0 bases, with 6 bases between. The germline V gene has CDR1 SNHLY and CDR2 FYNNEI. The CDR3 length is 12 residues. The CDR3 is CASRRSSYEQYF. For the CDR3, the DNA is TGTGCCAGCAGAAGAAGCTCCTACGAGCAGTACTTC.

In its sample, this clone was seen once. This chain links TRBV5-5 with TRBJ2-7; 8 nucleotides agree with TRBD2. The CDR3 loop spans 16 amino acids. CDR1 is SGHKS and CDR2 is YYEKEE in the germline V gene (reference sequence). The trim removed 1 base at V and 2 bases at J, leaving 8 bases unmatched. CDR3 sequence reads: CASSLSLAGGTYEQYF. The CDR3, as DNA: TGTGCCAGCAGCTTGTCTCTGGCGGGGGGAACCTACGAGCAGTACTTC. Filled out from reference TRBV5-5 and TRBJ2-7, the complete variable domain reads DAGVTQSPTHLIKTRGQQVTLRCSPISGHKSVSWYQQVLGQGPQFIFQYYEKEERGRGNFPDRFSARQFPNYSSELNVNALLLGDSALYLCASSLSLAGGTYEQYFGPGTRLTVT.

The chain links TRBV6-5 to TRBJ2-7; D gene unclear. This CDR3 is built from 16 residues. V lost 0 bases and J 1 base, leaving 13 bases between the germline ends. Germline-derived CDR1 and CDR2 are MNHEY and SVGAGI. The CDR3 nucleotides read TGTGCCAGCAGTTACTCGGGTCACCATCCATCCTACGAGCAGTACTTC. Encoded protein: CASSYSGHHPSYEQYF.

This clone was detected once. The chain uses TRBV6-5 and TRBJ1-5; D might be TRBD1 (6 bases). Looked up from germline, CDR1 is MNHEY and CDR2 is SVGAGI. V was trimmed by 4 bases and J by 6 bases, leaving 19 bases between them. CDR3 size: 16 residues. CDR3 DNA sequence: TGTGCCAGCAGTTTGAGGGGGGTTGATTCCAGTCAGCCCCAGCATTTT. The encoded protein is CASSLRGVDSSQPQHF.

The rearrangement links TRBV7-8 to TRBJ2-2; D is ambiguous. The CDR3 is 13 amino acids. V dropped 4 bases and J dropped 7 bases, with 10 bases sitting between them. Germline values: CDR1 SGHVS, CDR2 FQNEAQ. CDR3 in amino acids: CASSSRSDGELFF. The CDR3 nucleotides are TGTGCCAGCAGCTCCCGATCGGACGGGGAGCTGTTTTTT.

This chain links TRBV27 with TRBJ2-7; 14 bases are a match to TRBD2. This CDR3 has 21 residues. Looked up from germline, CDR1 is MNHEY and CDR2 is SMNVEV (reference sequence). V was clipped by 2 bases and J by 0 bases; unmatched bases: 15. The chain's CDR3 is CASSLEPLTSGGARSSYEQYF. The CDR3 DNA follows: TGTGCCAGCAGTTTAGAGCCCTTGACTAGCGGGGGGGCCAGGAGCTCCTACGAGCAGTACTTC.

The chain uses TRBV19 and TRBJ2-1; the match to TRBD1 covers 10 bases. Germline CDR1 reads LNHDA; CDR2 reads SQIVND (reference sequence). The CDR3 totals 15 residues. Trimming cost V 2 bases and J 7 bases; bases outside gene matches: 5. CDR3: CASSILGQGRNEQFF. In DNA, the CDR3 is TGTGCCAGTAGTATATTGGGACAGGGGAGGAATGAGCAGTTCTTC.

The V gene is TRBV5-6, the J gene TRBJ2-5, with 11 bases matching TRBD2. V trimming: 2 bases; J trimming: 4 bases; junction bases outside the gene matches: 1. Germline V gene lookup returns CDR1 SGHDT and CDR2 YYEEEE. The CDR3 loop spans 14 amino acids. In nucleotides, the CDR3 is TGTGCCAGCAGCTTTACTAGCGGGGGAGAGACCCAGTACTTC. Translated, it gives CASSFTSGGETQYF.

This clone was detected only a few times. The CDR3 region is CATSRGGQGSYGYTF. The CDR3 DNA reads TGTGCCACCAGCAGAGGGGGACAGGGGTCCTATGGCTACACCTTC. This rearrangement joins TRBV15 to TRBJ1-2; 10 bases agree with TRBD1. CDR3 length equals 15 residues. Germline CDR1 and CDR2: LNHNV and YYDKDF (reference sequence). J gave up 4 bases and V 1 base, and 3 bases lay outside the gene matches.

The rearrangement uses TRBV28 and TRBJ2-5; D not resolved. Trimming stripped 2 bases from V and 4 bases from J, with 14 bases between. Germline lookup yields CDR1 MDHEN and CDR2 SYDVKM. The CDR3 extends over 15 amino acids. Written as DNA, the CDR3 is TGTGCCAGCAGTTTAAGGCTTTACGGGCTAGAGACCCAGTACTTC. It codes for CASSLRLYGLETQYF.

The CDR3 nucleotides are TGTGCCAGCAGCTGGGGCGCTAGCGGGCGAACCTACGAGCAGTACTTC. This codes for CASSWGASGRTYEQYF. This chain uses TRBV7-2 with TRBJ2-7; 8 bases match TRBD2. Germline V gives CDR1 SGHTA, CDR2 FQGNSA. The CDR3 consists of 16 residues. V lost 4 bases, J lost 2 bases, and 10 bases stayed unmatched.

This clone was found once. The chain combines TRBV6-5 with TRBJ1-5; no clear D. This CDR3 comprises 12 residues. Germline CDR1 reads MNHEY; CDR2 reads SVGAGI. Trimming took off 0 bases at V and 7 bases at J, with 4 bases between the two ends. As DNA, the CDR3 is TGTGCCAGCAGTTACTCGGGACAGCCCCAGCATTTT. It is translated as CASSYSGQPQHF.